Following are 11 T cell receptor beta chains from one sample sequenced in a study of shared clonotypes between healthy human individuals. Repertoires were generated with immunoSEQ multiplex PCR, while TCRdb's copy carries only in-frame clones and drops some. This sample has over 400,000 clones; about 72% occur once, and the top ten carry approximately 12%. Source material: PBMCs. The receptor set was obtained from a woman between 35 and 50 years old in good health. Some clones in this sample may be carry-over from other donors' samples.

The rearrangement links TRBV7-2 to TRBJ2-3; D is undetermined. The CDR3 spans 12 residues. The V gene lost 2 bases and the J gene lost 4 bases, with 4 bases spanning the gap. Looked up from germline, CDR1 is SGHTA and CDR2 is FQGNSA. CDR3 sequence reads: CASSLTADTQYF. As DNA, the CDR3 is TGTGCCAGCAGCTTAACCGCAGATACGCAGTATTTT.

About this clone itself: The germline gene is not matched at one end of the junction; a read error may be the cause. The V gene is TRBV9, the J gene TRBJ2-7; 7 nucleotides align to TRBD2. CDR1 is SGDLS and CDR2 is YYNGEE in the germline V gene. This CDR3 has 11 residues. In DNA, the CDR3 is TGTGCCAGCAGCTTAGGTGGGGGGGTTTTCTTC. It translates to CASSLGGGVFF.

J is TRBJ2-3 and V is TRBV9; 10 bases agree with TRBD1. The germline V gene encodes CDR1 SGDLS and CDR2 YYNGEE. The CDR3 contains 16 residues. Trimming removed 2 bases from V and 1 base from J; junction bases left unmatched: 4. The CDR3 sequence is CASSVSGTGGTDTQYF. The CDR3 region has the DNA TGTGCCAGCAGCGTGTCCGGGACAGGGGGCACAGATACGCAGTATTTT. The full variable domain, completed using reference TRBV9 and TRBJ2-3, is DSGVTQTPKHLITATGQRVTLRCSPRSGDLSVYWYQQSLDQGLQFLIQYYNGEERAKGNILERFSAQQFPDLHSELNLSSLELGDSALYFCASSVSGTGGTDTQYFGPGTRLTVL.

This chain connects TRBV7-2 to TRBJ2-7; no reliable D call. This CDR3 has 14 residues. CDR1 is SGHTA and CDR2 is FQGNSA in the germline V gene. Trimming shortened V by 5 bases and J by 6 bases, and 17 bases separated the two germline ends. The CDR3 nucleotides are TGTGCCAGCAGCAGAGGACCCCCCCCAGCCGAGCAGTACTTC. Protein sequence: CASSRGPPPAEQYF.

This CDR3 reads CASSLGGWDTEAFF. The CDR3 DNA follows: TGTGCCAGCAGCTTGGGGGGCTGGGACACTGAAGCTTTCTTT. V is TRBV7-8 and J is TRBJ1-1; possible D gene TRBD1, 6 bases. V was pared by 3 bases and J by 3 bases, with 11 bases between. This CDR3 spans 14 amino acids. Germline CDR1 is SGHVS and CDR2 is FQNEAQ.

The V and J genes are TRBV7-9 and TRBJ2-3, with TRBD2 matching 10 bases. This CDR3 spans 17 amino acids. Germline-derived CDR1 and CDR2 are SEHNR and FQNEAQ (reference sequence). The V segment lost 5 bases and the J segment 3 bases; nucleotides outside the gene matches: 11. CDR3 residues: CASSDRQLAGFTDTQYF. CDR3 DNA: TGTGCCAGCAGCGATCGACAACTAGCGGGATTTACAGATACGCAGTATTTT.

The table lists this clone with a count of one. Germline is not matched at one junction end, which may reflect a read error. The chain couples TRBV7-7 to TRBJ2-5; TRBD1 or TRBD2 may be the D gene (6 bases each). CDR1 and CDR2 (germline): SSHAT, FNYEAQ (reference sequence). The CDR3 sequence is 14 residues long. The CDR3 here is CASSLTTSPGAQYF. The CDR3 DNA follows: TGTGCTAGCAGCTTAACCACTAGCCCAGGGGCCCAGTACTTC. Variable domain in full (rest from reference TRBV7-7 and TRBJ2-5): GAGVSQSPRYKVTKRGQDVTLRCDPISSHATLYWYQQALGQGPEFLTYFNYEAQPDKSGLPSDRFSAERPEGSISTLTIQRTEQRDSAMYRCASSLTTSPGAQYFGPGTRLLVL.

The rearrangement uses TRBV15 and TRBJ2-1; no clear D gene. V was clipped by 1 base and J by 3 bases, with 10 bases between them. The germline V gene encodes CDR1 LNHNV and CDR2 YYDKDF (reference sequence). CDR3 length: 15 residues. The CDR3, as DNA: TGTGCCACCAGCAGAGGTGGGCAGCGCTACAATGAGCAGTTCTTC. This encodes CATSRGGQRYNEQFF.

This chain links TRBV5-1 with TRBJ2-3; 7 bases are a match to TRBD2. CDR3 length equals 15 residues. V trimming: 3 bases; J trimming: 2 bases; junction bases outside the gene matches: 6. Germline V gene data show CDR1 as SGHRS and CDR2 as YFSETQ. CDR3 nucleotides: TGCGCCAGCAGCTCGTGGGGGGACTACACAGATACGCAGTATTTT. Translation: CASSSWGDYTDTQYF. Variable domain in full (rest from reference TRBV5-1 and TRBJ2-3): KAGVTQTPRYLIKTRGQQVTLSCSPISGHRSVSWYQQTPGQGLQFLFEYFSETQRNKGNFPGRFSGRQFSNSRSEMNVSTLELGDSALYLCASSSWGDYTDTQYFGPGTRLTVL.

The chain recombines TRBV5-6 with TRBJ2-7; D unresolved. The CDR3 spans 15 residues. The germline V and J ends were trimmed by 4 bases and 2 bases, with 16 bases remaining between them. CDR1 and CDR2 from the germline V gene are SGHDT and YYEEEE. The CDR3 DNA reads TGTGCCAGCAGCACGCCCGGGCGTCAGGCCTACGAGCAGTACTTC. Its translation: CASSTPGRQAYEQYF.

The J gene is TRBJ1-5, the V gene TRBV7-8, with 7 positions matching TRBD1. Trimming cost V 1 base and J 7 bases; bases outside gene matches: 10. Germline V gives CDR1 SGHVS, CDR2 FQNEAQ. This CDR3 has 16 amino acids. In DNA, the CDR3 is TGTGCCAGCAGCTTAGTGAGGGTTCCAGGGGGGCAGCCCCAGCATTTT. It is translated as CASSLVRVPGGQPQHF.